These 24 T cell receptor beta chains were all obtained from the same sample, sequenced in a study of cytomegalovirus exposure and HLA in healthy donors (dated by TCRdb to the late 2010s). The library was obtained by the immunoSEQ multiplex PCR assay. For the multiplex PCR, a mixture combining 60 forward primers for TCR Vbeta segments and 13 reverse primers for TCR Jbeta segments was used. TCRdb obtained this table from immuneACCESS and retained in-frame rearrangements with V and J assigned. These tables miss some clones; where compared with another copy, unresolved V genes account for less than half of the shortfall, and the remainder is unexplained. This sample has roughly 180,000 clones in its table, and roughly 78% of those were observed once. Of the sample, approximately 1.4% falls within the top ten clones. The source material was PBMCs. The receptors come from a girl aged 5 to 17 in good health and CMV-seropositive.

This clone was detected once. The V gene is TRBV5-1, the J gene TRBJ2-2; TRBD1 matches 7 bases. J lost 1 base, V lost 4 bases, and 7 bases had no gene match. The V gene's germline CDR1 is SGHRS and CDR2 YFSETQ. The CDR3 sequence is 16 residues long. The CDR3 nucleotides are TGCGCCAGCAGCCTAGGACAGGTTCTGAACACCGGGGAGCTGTTTTTT. Translated, it gives CASSLGQVLNTGELFF.

The chain employs TRBV25-1 and TRBJ1-4, with D perhaps TRBD1 (5 bases). The CDR3 consists of 16 residues. The germline V gene encodes CDR1 MGHDK and CDR2 SYGVNS. Trimming removed 5 bases at V and 7 bases at J, with 20 bases between. CDR3 coding DNA: TGTGCCAGCAGTCCCCCACGGGGGGGTAGGGGTGAAAAACTGTTTTTT. Its translation: CASSPPRGGRGEKLFF.

This clone occurred once. CDR3 DNA sequence: TGTGCCAGCAGCTTGGAGACAGGCAACTATGGCTACACCTTC. This encodes CASSLETGNYGYTF. The V call is TRBV7-2, the J call TRBJ1-2, with a possible D match to TRBD1 (6 bases). Trimming cost V 3 bases and J 2 bases, with 10 bases left between them. Germline CDR1 is SGHTA and CDR2 is FQGNSA. There are 14 residues in the CDR3.

This clone came up once. The chain couples TRBV18 to TRBJ2-5, with 8 nucleotides matching TRBD2. The V segment lost 8 bases and the J segment 2 bases; nucleotides outside the gene matches: 13. This CDR3 spans 16 amino acids. Germline V gives CDR1 KGHSH, CDR2 LQKENI. The CDR3 DNA follows: TGTGCCAGCCGTCGGGACTTAGCGGGGACGCAAGAGACCCAGTACTTC. Translated: CASRRDLAGTQETQYF.

This chain connects TRBV11-2 to TRBJ2-7, with D unclear. Germline V gene data show CDR1 as SGHAT and CDR2 as FQNNGV. The CDR3 extends over 11 amino acids. V was clipped by 4 bases and J by 4 bases, with 5 bases between them. The DNA of the CDR3 is TGTGCCAGCAGCTCTTATTACGAGCAGTACTTC. It translates to CASSSYYEQYF. Full variable domain (missing parts from reference TRBV11-2 and TRBJ2-7): EAGVAQSPRYKIIEKRQSVAFWCNPISGHATLYWYQQILGQGPKLLIQFQNNGVVDDSQLPKDRFSAERLKGVDSTLKIQPAKLEDSAVYLCASSSYYEQYFGPGTRLTVT.

The chain links TRBV2 to TRBJ1-3, with 12 nucleotides matching TRBD1. This CDR3 has 18 residues. The V gene's germline CDR1 is SNHLY and CDR2 FYNNEI. The V segment lost 8 bases and the J segment 4 bases; nucleotides outside the gene matches: 15. As DNA, the CDR3 is TGTGCCAGCTCTCGGGACAGGGGGCCTGGTAGGGTAGGAAACACCATATATTTT. Translating it yields CASSRDRGPGRVGNTIYF.

V and J are TRBV6-5 and TRBJ1-1, with 9 bases aligning to TRBD1. Losses at the gene ends were 10 bases for V and 11 bases for J; bases not matched to a gene: 8. CDR3 size: 11 residues. Germline CDR1 MNHEY, CDR2 SVGAGI. CDR3 sequence: CATIQGARAFF. The DNA of the CDR3 is TGTGCCACGATACAGGGGGCGCGCGCTTTCTTT.

The CDR3 DNA reads TGTGCCAGCAGCTTAGAAACGCGGAGCTCCTACGAGCAGTACTTC. Amino acid sequence: CASSLETRSSYEQYF. The chain recombines TRBV7-9 with TRBJ2-7, with D uncertain. The germline CDR1 and CDR2 sequences are SEHNR and FQNEAQ (reference sequence). V was cut by 1 base and J by 0 bases, with 10 bases left in between. This CDR3 is 15 amino acids long.

The chain uses TRBV18 and TRBJ1-5, with D possibly matching TRBD1 (5 bases). V was clipped by 2 bases and J by 4 bases, with 12 bases between them. There are 15 residues in the CDR3. CDR1 is KGHSH and CDR2 is LQKENI in the germline V gene. The CDR3 nucleotides read TGTGCCAGCTCACCAGGGGGAGGCCTAAATCAGCCCCAGCATTTT. Translation: CASSPGGGLNQPQHF.

The chain combines TRBV7-2 with TRBJ1-2; D gene uncertain. CDR1 is SGHTA, CDR2 FQGNSA, per germline. The CDR3 runs 11 residues. V was trimmed by 2 bases and J by 7 bases, leaving 5 bases between them. The CDR3 spells CASSLSSGYTF. CDR3 sequence (DNA): TGTGCCAGCAGCTTAAGTAGTGGCTACACCTTC.

The rearrangement uses TRBV6-4 and TRBJ1-3; tentative D call: TRBD1 (5 bases). V was pared by 9 bases and J by 2 bases, with 20 bases between. The CDR3 sequence is 16 residues long. Per the germline V gene, CDR1 is MRHNA and CDR2 is SNTAGT. CDR3 coding DNA: TGTGCCAGATATTTCTCAGGGCCACTCGCTGGAAACACCATATATTTT. Its translation is CARYFSGPLAGNTIYF.

The rearrangement links TRBV9 to TRBJ2-1; TRBD2 matches 8 bases. Trimming took 6 bases from V and 0 from J; bases not matched to a gene: 2. The CDR3 runs to 14 residues. CDR1 is SGDLS, CDR2 YYNGEE, per germline. Here the CDR3 reads CASTAGGSYNEQFF. CDR3 in DNA: TGTGCCAGCACCGCGGGGGGCTCCTACAATGAGCAGTTCTTC.

This sequence joins TRBV13 and TRBJ1-1, with 7 bases that match TRBD1. Germline CDR1 and CDR2: PRHDT and FYEKMQ (reference sequence). The length of the CDR3 is 11 residues. Unmatched junction bases numbered 4, after V lost 4 bases and J lost 11 bases. The CDR3: CASSSTGFAFF. CDR3 coding DNA: TGTGCCAGCAGCTCGACAGGGTTCGCTTTCTTT.

J is TRBJ2-3 and V is TRBV15; the D gene is possibly TRBD1 (6 bases). The CDR3 totals 17 residues. Germline values: CDR1 LNHNV, CDR2 YYDKDF (reference sequence). Trimming shortened V by 3 bases and J by 0 bases, and 16 bases separated the two germline ends. In DNA, the CDR3 is TGTGCCACCAGCAGCGAATGGACAGCCACTAGCACAGATACGCAGTATTTT. Translating gives CATSSEWTATSTDTQYF.

This rearrangement joins TRBV27 to TRBJ2-7, with D possibly being TRBD1 (5 bases). The germline V gene has CDR1 MNHEY and CDR2 SMNVEV (reference sequence). Deletions cut 6 bases from V and 3 bases from J, with 15 bases between. There are 14 residues in the CDR3. The CDR3 nucleotides are TGTGCCAGCAGCCTGGTTACAGGTAGCTACGAGCAGTACTTC. It specifies CASSLVTGSYEQYF.

V gene TRBV5-1 combines with J gene TRBJ1-6; 7 bases align to TRBD1. Germline values: CDR1 SGHRS, CDR2 YFSETQ. The CDR3 extends over 15 amino acids. V gave up 0 bases and J gave up 10 bases; unmatched junction bases: 7. CDR3 loop: CASSLGVTGQSPLHF. CDR3 nucleotides: TGCGCCAGCAGCTTGGGTGTGACAGGGCAGTCACCCCTCCACTTT.

This chain connects TRBV9 to TRBJ1-6; perhaps TRBD1 as D (5 bases). This CDR3 is 17 amino acids long. The V gene's germline CDR1 is SGDLS and CDR2 YYNGEE. With 3 bases removed from V and 0 bases from J, the gap between germline ends came to 13 bases. CDR3 residues: CASSALIQASYNSPLHF. CDR3 nucleotides: TGTGCCAGCAGCGCCCTCATACAGGCCTCCTATAATTCACCCCTCCACTTT. Combining the CDR3 with reference TRBV9 and TRBJ1-6 gives the whole variable domain DSGVTQTPKHLITATGQRVTLRCSPRSGDLSVYWYQQSLDQGLQFLIQYYNGEERAKGNILERFSAQQFPDLHSELNLSSLELGDSALYFCASSALIQASYNSPLHFGNGTRLTVT.

J is TRBJ2-1 and V is TRBV6-5; D is possibly TRBD2 (5 bases). Trimming cost V 6 bases and J 9 bases, with 15 bases left between them. Germline lookup yields CDR1 MNHEY and CDR2 SVGAGI. The CDR3 covers 13 residues. In nucleotides, the CDR3 is TGTGCCAGCAGCCAACCTAACCGGGGTGAGCAGTTCTTC. This translates into CASSQPNRGEQFF.

The rearrangement uses TRBV19 and TRBJ1-4, with a possible D match to TRBD1 (5 bases). The germline V gene has CDR1 LNHDA and CDR2 SQIVND (reference sequence). The CDR3 is 17 amino acids. V was trimmed by 5 bases and J by 4 bases, leaving 20 bases between them. In DNA, the CDR3 is TGTGCCAGTAGTGGGGGGATCGGGCAGCCATTTAATGAAAAACTGTTTTTT. Translation: CASSGGIGQPFNEKLFF.

The CDR3 DNA reads TGTGCCAGTGTGGGTGGACAGGGTCTTGGGGAGACCCAGTACTTC. This codes for CASVGGQGLGETQYF. V is TRBV19 and J is TRBJ2-5; 8 bases map to TRBD1. The V segment lost 8 bases and the J segment 5 bases; nucleotides outside the gene matches: 13. Germline CDR1 and CDR2: LNHDA and SQIVND (reference sequence). This CDR3 comprises 15 residues.

This clone has a single count. This chain uses TRBV12-5 with TRBJ1-5; weak D call: TRBD1 (5 bases). The CDR3 has 19 amino acids. Trimming took off 0 bases at V and 0 bases at J, with 18 bases between the two ends. CDR1 LGHNT and CDR2 FRNRAP come from the germline V gene. For the CDR3, the DNA is TGTGCTAGTGGTTTGGTACCTAAAGATCAGGGATATAGCAATCAGCCCCAGCATTTT. This gives the protein CASGLVPKDQGYSNQPQHF.

The chain links TRBV29-1 to TRBJ1-3; TRBD1 matches at 7 bases. Germline V gene sequence: CDR1 SQVTM, CDR2 ANQGSEA. Trimming cost V 6 bases and J 0 bases; bases outside gene matches: 5. This CDR3 is built from 14 residues. CDR3 amino acids: CSVTGQSSGNTIYF. The CDR3 bases are TGCAGCGTAACGGGACAGAGCTCTGGAAACACCATATATTTT.

The chain recombines TRBV29-1 with TRBJ1-4, with 9 bases aligning to TRBD1. Looked up from germline, CDR1 is SQVTM and CDR2 is ANQGSEA. V lost 3 bases and J lost 6; bases outside the gene matches: 5. The CDR3 sequence is 14 residues long. The CDR3 nucleotides read TGCAGCGTTGAGGTGGACAGGGGTGATGAAAAACTGTTTTTT. It is translated as CSVEVDRGDEKLFF.

The chain employs TRBV6-4 and TRBJ2-2; 10 nucleotides agree with TRBD2. Germline CDR1 and CDR2: MRHNA and SNTAGT. The V segment lost 6 bases and the J segment 6 bases; nucleotides outside the gene matches: 10. The CDR3 is made up of 16 amino acids. The CDR3 here is CASSPQASGGAGELFF. DNA for the CDR3: TGTGCCAGCAGCCCCCAAGCCAGCGGGGGGGCCGGGGAGCTGTTTTTT.